The 13 T cell receptor beta chains presented below share a single source sample, sequenced in a study of blood T cell repertoires in COVID-19 (dated by TCRdb to 2020 to 2022). The library was built by means of the immunoSEQ multiplex PCR assay. In its TCRdb copy, this immuneACCESS table keeps in-frame sequences only and misses some clones. Where compared with another copy, unresolved V genes explain less than half of these, and the others have no known cause. The sample includes roughly 250,000 clones, with 75% to 85% observed a single time. The top ten hold about 8% of the sample. Specimen: peripheral blood. The receptor set was obtained from a woman between 50 and 59 years old with acute or convalescent COVID-19.

The rearrangement joins TRBV6-6 to TRBJ1-3; unclear D gene. Germline CDR1 and CDR2: MNHNY and SVGAGI (reference sequence). The CDR3 is 14 residues long. V shed 6 bases and J shed 5 bases, with 14 bases lying between them. The CDR3 here is CASSPDGGRNTIYF. The CDR3 DNA is TGTGCCAGCAGCCCGGACGGAGGGAGAAACACCATATATTTT.

The chain has TRBV27 and TRBJ2-7, with 10 bases that match TRBD2. Trimming cost V 5 bases and J 2 bases; bases outside gene matches: 9. The CDR3 runs 16 residues. Germline CDR1 and CDR2: MNHEY and SMNVEV (reference sequence). This CDR3 is CASSPQTSGATYEQYF. CDR3 coding DNA: TGTGCCAGCAGTCCCCAAACTAGCGGGGCGACCTACGAGCAGTACTTC.

This sequence joins TRBV9 and TRBJ1-2; 8 bases fit TRBD1. Germline loops: CDR1 SGDLS, CDR2 YYNGEE. The CDR3 totals 14 residues. Germline trimming cut 3 bases from V and 2 bases from J; bases unmatched to any gene: 3. For the CDR3, the DNA is TGTGCCAGCAGCGCGGGGGACAGGAACTATGGCTACACCTTC. Translation: CASSAGDRNYGYTF.

The chain uses TRBV28 and TRBJ1-2; 9 nucleotides match TRBD1. Trimming took 5 bases from V and 8 from J; bases not matched to a gene: 9. From germline, CDR1 is MDHEN and CDR2 SYDVKM. The CDR3 is 14 amino acids. The DNA of the CDR3 is TGTGCCAGCAGTCTCCGGGACAGGGTACACGGCTACACCTTC. It yields the protein CASSLRDRVHGYTF.

The rearrangement uses TRBV28 and TRBJ1-5; 10 nucleotides line up with TRBD1. Looked up from germline, CDR1 is MDHEN and CDR2 is SYDVKM. The ends lost 3 bases at V and 1 base at J; junction bases unmatched: 3. This CDR3 region has 16 residues. CDR3 nucleotide sequence: TGTGCCAGCAGTTTCTCGGGACAGGGGAGCAATCAGCCCCAGCATTTT. This translates into CASSFSGQGSNQPQHF.

This chain uses TRBV5-3 with TRBJ2-7; a weak D match, TRBD1 (6 bases). TRBV5-3 is known as an ORF, though its function is uncertain. Between the trimmed V and J ends, which lost 10 bases and 6 bases, there was a span of 17 bases. The CDR3 sequence is 12 residues long. In DNA form, the CDR3 reads TGTGCCCCCCGGGTCAGGGGCAGCGAGCAGTACTTC. Residues: CAPRVRGSEQYF.

The rearrangement uses TRBV2 and TRBJ1-3; weak D call: TRBD1 (6 bases). With 2 bases removed from V and 4 bases from J, the gap between germline ends came to 12 bases. The germline V gene has CDR1 SNHLY and CDR2 FYNNEI. The CDR3 is 15 residues long. The chain's CDR3 is CASSENRAIGNTIYF. As DNA, the CDR3 is TGTGCCAGCAGTGAAAACAGGGCCATCGGAAACACCATATATTTT.

V usage is TRBV5-1 and J usage is TRBJ2-7, with D perhaps matching TRBD1 (6 bases). This CDR3 has 14 amino acids. Trimming took off 5 bases at V and 2 bases at J, with 14 bases between the two ends. Germline values: CDR1 SGHRS, CDR2 YFSETQ. The CDR3 region has the DNA TGCGCCAGCAGTAGGGACACGCCGGCCTACGAGCAGTACTTC. Translated: CASSRDTPAYEQYF. Together with reference TRBV5-1 and TRBJ2-7, the CDR3 gives the full variable domain: KAGVTQTPRYLIKTRGQQVTLSCSPISGHRSVSWYQQTPGQGLQFLFEYFSETQRNKGNFPGRFSGRQFSNSRSEMNVSTLELGDSALYLCASSRDTPAYEQYFGPGTRLTVT.

CDR3 sequence reads: CASSPGVLPYEQYF. CDR3 coding DNA: TGTGCCAGCAGCCCCGGGGTCCTTCCCTACGAGCAGTACTTC. The rearrangement joins TRBV7-2 to TRBJ2-7; perhaps TRBD2 as D (5 bases). Trimming took off 5 bases at V and 2 bases at J, with 13 bases between the two ends. The CDR3 spans 14 residues. Germline loops: CDR1 SGHTA, CDR2 FQGNSA.

The J gene is TRBJ2-3, the V gene TRBV4-1, with TRBD1 matching 8 bases. Trimming cost V 0 bases and J 11 bases; bases outside gene matches: 7. CDR1 and CDR2 (germline): MGHRA, YSYEKL. The CDR3 is 14 residues long. The CDR3 region has the DNA TGCGCCAGCAGCCAAGAAGACAGGGGCGGAGGGCAGTATTTT. Translation: CASSQEDRGGGQYF.

This chain links TRBV5-1 with TRBJ2-7; D may be TRBD1 (6 bases). CDR1 is SGHRS and CDR2 is YFSETQ in the germline V gene. The CDR3 spans 12 residues. V was cut by 5 bases and J by 4 bases, with 10 bases left in between. DNA for the CDR3: TGCGCCAGCAGTTCCACAGGGTACGAGCAGTACTTC. This translates into CASSSTGYEQYF.

CDR3 nucleotide sequence: TGTGCAAGTCGCTTCGTCAAGACAGGGAGAACCTACGAGCAGTACTTC. It specifies CASRFVKTGRTYEQYF. The chain joins TRBV12-2 to TRBJ2-7; the D segment call TRBD1 is taken from the table without a DNA check. TRBV12-2 is labeled a pseudogene. The CDR3 is 16 residues long.

The V call is TRBV6-1, the J call TRBJ2-1; 9 positions agree with TRBD2. Germline-derived CDR1 and CDR2 are MNHNS and SASEGT. The CDR3 consists of 16 residues. Unmatched junction bases numbered 9, after V lost 1 base and J lost 8 bases. CDR3 region: CASSEEIGREGDEQFF. The CDR3, as DNA: TGTGCCAGCAGTGAAGAAATTGGGCGGGAGGGCGATGAGCAGTTCTTC.